Sequencing of this T cell receptor beta chain was carried out in a study of blood T cell repertoires in COVID-19 (TCRdb year 2020). About the investigation overall: Samples from collaborators originated in the United States, Italy and Spain and spanned both the acute and convalescent phases of COVID-19. The material from the prospective study consisted of cDNA or gDNA derived from T cells, B-cell-depleted T cells, or PBMCs. Samples came from the ongoing ImmuneRACE study (first 160 participants) plus 1,254 subjects from 6 global collaborators. A de-identified subject ID, COVID-19 status, age in years and sex were almost always included in the sample metadata. Where available, HLA class I and class II types were taken from metadata supplied by the sample provider and were not determined by assay-based typing. Deeply sampled blood TCRbeta repertoires from subjects exposed to, actively infected with, or recovered from COVID-19 were included in the dataset. The repertoires were made available in a free public database intended to serve as a resource for research on the immune response to SARS-CoV-2. Findings and caveats that apply to the study as a whole: The quantity of clinical and demographic metadata differed by source and by participant and was supplied without curation.

In Seattle, one collaborating source enrolled patients while the infection was active and tracked those patients longitudinally over the course of disease. Collaborating institutions collected whole blood in K2EDTA tubes following their own protocols. For TCRbeta analysis, collaborator samples were shipped as frozen whole blood, as isolated PBMCs, or as DNA extracted from either sample type. TCRbeta CDR3 regions were amplified from genomic DNA using the immunoSEQ Assay, a bias-controlled multiplex PCR. In the paper's pipeline: The number of nucleated cells in each sample was estimated by amplification of reference gene primers within the assay. Sequence reads were collapsed and filtered to measure the absolute abundance of every unique TCRbeta CDR3 rearrangement. For each sample, productive Simpson clonality was calculated by taking the square root of Simpson's diversity index across productive rearrangements. The clones in this table, taken by TCRdb from immuneACCESS, are in-frame only. Not every clone is retained; where verified, under half of the shortfall comes from an unresolved V gene, and the cause of the rest is unknown. V, J and clone size reflect that table, while D and trimming were determined from the DNA. The sample has some 220,000 clones on record, around 83% of them singletons. Together, the top ten hold approximately 5.2% of the sample.

Points on this clone: Its antigen target is currently unknown. Base qualities were left out, and no much larger clone turns up one base away.

Trimming removed 10 bases from V and 3 bases from J; the gene matches leave 7 bases unexplained. Counted from cysteine to phenylalanine, this CDR3 has 13 amino acids. The entry retains the CDR3 DNA only, 39 bases that are in frame from base 1. CDR1 SNHLY and CDR2 FYNNEI are derived from the germline V gene. The sample comprised peripheral blood. Recombination joined TRBV2 with TRBJ1-2, with 8 central nucleotides matching TRBD1. The sequence was obtained from an older woman with COVID-19, enrolled during active disease. The nucleotide sequence is given as TGTGCCACTTCCAGGGGGCTAGACTATGGCTACACCTTC. It translates as CATSRGLDYGYTF.